Here is one TCR beta chain with its context. The CDR3 is 18 amino acids. Germline lookup yields CDR1 WNHNN and CDR2 SYGVQD (reference sequence). J was trimmed by 4 bases and V by 2 bases; bases with no gene match: 13. The data are from a study of blood T cell repertoires in COVID-19. Authors' analysis steps: By means of reference gene primer amplification, nucleated cell counts were estimated. TCRdb keeps only in-frame clones here, not all; method: immunoSEQ multiplex PCR. V and J calls and clone size are those listed in that table; D and trimming were worked out from the DNA. Of 200,000 or so clones in the sample, more than 85% were seen once.

The chain joins TRBV10-1 to TRBJ1-1; 10 nucleotides agree with TRBD1. The clonotype was recovered from a man between 60 and 70 years old with COVID-19, enrolled during active disease. The sample comprised peripheral blood. Written as DNA, the CDR3 is TGCGCCAGCAGTGAGCCCGCGACGGGACAGGGGACGAGCACTGAAGCTTTCTTT. It is translated as CASSEPATGQGTSTEAFF.